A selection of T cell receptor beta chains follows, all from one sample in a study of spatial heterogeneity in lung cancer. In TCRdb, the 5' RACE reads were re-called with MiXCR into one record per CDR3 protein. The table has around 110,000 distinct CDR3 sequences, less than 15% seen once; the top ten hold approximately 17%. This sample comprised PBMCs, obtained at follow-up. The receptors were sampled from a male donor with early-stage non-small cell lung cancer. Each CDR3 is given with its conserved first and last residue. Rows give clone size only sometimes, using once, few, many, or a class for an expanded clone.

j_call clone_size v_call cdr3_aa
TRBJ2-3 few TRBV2 CASSEALGQGRGDTQYF
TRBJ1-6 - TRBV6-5 CASSLTGSYSPLHF
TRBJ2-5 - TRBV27 CASSLRSRLQETQYF
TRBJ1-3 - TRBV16 CASSQGQASGNTIYF
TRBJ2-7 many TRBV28 CASRQGVDEQYF
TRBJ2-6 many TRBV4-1 CASSPTGGSPTF
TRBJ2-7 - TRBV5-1 CASGTSGYEQYF
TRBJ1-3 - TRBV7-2 CASSLDQVYSGNTIYF
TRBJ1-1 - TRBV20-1 CSARQGYTEAFF
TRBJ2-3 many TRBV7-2 CASRPSGGHSDTQYF
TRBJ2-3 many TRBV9 CASGTSGGADTQYF
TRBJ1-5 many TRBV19 CASSIDSSLRQANQHF
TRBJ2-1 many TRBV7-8 CASSPTSGVHNEQFF
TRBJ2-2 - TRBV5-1 CASSLKQGETGELFF
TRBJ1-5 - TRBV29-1 CSARRGEDQPQHF
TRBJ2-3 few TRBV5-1 CASSFSGETDTQYF
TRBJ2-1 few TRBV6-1 CASSEALWATSGNEQFF
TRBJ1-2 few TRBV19 CASSLDGQGSYGYTF
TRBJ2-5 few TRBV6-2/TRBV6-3 CASSYNLAGVQETQYF
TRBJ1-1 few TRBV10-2 CASRFTQGSAEAFF
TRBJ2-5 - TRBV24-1 CATSRAGGYQETQYF
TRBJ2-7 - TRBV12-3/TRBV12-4 CASSLTELAEQYF
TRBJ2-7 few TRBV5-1 CASSFTTPSHEQYF
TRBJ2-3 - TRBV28 CASIKGTDTQYF
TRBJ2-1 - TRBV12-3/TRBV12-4 CASSPGLASYNEQFF
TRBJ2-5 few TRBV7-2 CASSARDRGYRETQYF
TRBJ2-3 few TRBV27 CASSPLKGRGSRDTQYF
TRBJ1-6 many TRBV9 CASGTQILQGRGSPLHF
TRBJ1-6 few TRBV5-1 CASSAQGGDNSPLHF
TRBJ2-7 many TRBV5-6 CASSLELAAGEEQYF
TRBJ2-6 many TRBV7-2 CASSSGHPRGANVLTF
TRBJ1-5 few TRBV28 CASLPRGLDSNQPQHF
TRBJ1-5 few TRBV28 CASSLPPRPQHF
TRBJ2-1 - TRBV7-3 CASSLGTNSYNEQFF